This T cell receptor (beta chain) was documented in a study of blood T cell repertoires in COVID-19. Germline V lookup: CDR1 SGHTA, CDR2 FQGNSA. CDR3 length equals 15 residues. With 1 base removed from V and 2 bases from J, the gap between germline ends came to 10 bases. TCRdb's table, derived via immunoSEQ multiplex PCR, lists solely in-frame clones and lacks some. This sample has 150,000 to 200,000 clones, with approximately 85% found just once. The chain combines TRBV7-2 with TRBJ2-3, with D possibly being TRBD2 (6 bases). Source material: peripheral blood. The clonotype comes from a woman over 75 with acute or convalescent COVID-19. The CDR3 reads CASSLGGRLTDTQYF. CDR3 coding DNA: TGTGCCAGCAGCTTAGGTGGGAGGCTCACAGATACGCAGTATTTT.